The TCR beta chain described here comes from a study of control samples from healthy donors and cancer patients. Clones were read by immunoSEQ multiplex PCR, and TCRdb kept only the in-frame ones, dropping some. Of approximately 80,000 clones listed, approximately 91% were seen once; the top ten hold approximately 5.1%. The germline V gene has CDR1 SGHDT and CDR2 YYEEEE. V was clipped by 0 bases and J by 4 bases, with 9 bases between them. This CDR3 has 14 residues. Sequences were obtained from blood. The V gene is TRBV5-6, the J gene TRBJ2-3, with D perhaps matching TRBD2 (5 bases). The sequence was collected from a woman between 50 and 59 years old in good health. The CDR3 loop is CASSLAGLADTQYF. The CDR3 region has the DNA TGTGCCAGCAGCTTGGCGGGGTTGGCAGATACGCAGTATTTT. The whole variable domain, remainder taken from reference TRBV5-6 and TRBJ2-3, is DAGVTQSPTHLIKTRGQQVTLRCSPKSGHDTVSWYQQALGQGPQFIFQYYEEEERQRGNFPDRFSGHQFPNYSSELNVNALLLGDSALYLCASSLAGLADTQYFGPGTRLTVL.